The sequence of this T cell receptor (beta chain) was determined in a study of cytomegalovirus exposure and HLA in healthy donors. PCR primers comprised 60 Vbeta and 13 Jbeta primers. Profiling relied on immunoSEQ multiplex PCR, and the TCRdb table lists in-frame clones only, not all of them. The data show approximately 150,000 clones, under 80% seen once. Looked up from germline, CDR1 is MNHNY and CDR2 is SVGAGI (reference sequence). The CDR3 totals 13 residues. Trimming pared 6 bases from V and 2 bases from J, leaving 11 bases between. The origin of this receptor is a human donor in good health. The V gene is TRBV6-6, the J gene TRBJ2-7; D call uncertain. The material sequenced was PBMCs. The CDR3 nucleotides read TGTGCCAGCAGCCCCAATCGGGCCTACGAGCAGTACTTC. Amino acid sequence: CASSPNRAYEQYF.